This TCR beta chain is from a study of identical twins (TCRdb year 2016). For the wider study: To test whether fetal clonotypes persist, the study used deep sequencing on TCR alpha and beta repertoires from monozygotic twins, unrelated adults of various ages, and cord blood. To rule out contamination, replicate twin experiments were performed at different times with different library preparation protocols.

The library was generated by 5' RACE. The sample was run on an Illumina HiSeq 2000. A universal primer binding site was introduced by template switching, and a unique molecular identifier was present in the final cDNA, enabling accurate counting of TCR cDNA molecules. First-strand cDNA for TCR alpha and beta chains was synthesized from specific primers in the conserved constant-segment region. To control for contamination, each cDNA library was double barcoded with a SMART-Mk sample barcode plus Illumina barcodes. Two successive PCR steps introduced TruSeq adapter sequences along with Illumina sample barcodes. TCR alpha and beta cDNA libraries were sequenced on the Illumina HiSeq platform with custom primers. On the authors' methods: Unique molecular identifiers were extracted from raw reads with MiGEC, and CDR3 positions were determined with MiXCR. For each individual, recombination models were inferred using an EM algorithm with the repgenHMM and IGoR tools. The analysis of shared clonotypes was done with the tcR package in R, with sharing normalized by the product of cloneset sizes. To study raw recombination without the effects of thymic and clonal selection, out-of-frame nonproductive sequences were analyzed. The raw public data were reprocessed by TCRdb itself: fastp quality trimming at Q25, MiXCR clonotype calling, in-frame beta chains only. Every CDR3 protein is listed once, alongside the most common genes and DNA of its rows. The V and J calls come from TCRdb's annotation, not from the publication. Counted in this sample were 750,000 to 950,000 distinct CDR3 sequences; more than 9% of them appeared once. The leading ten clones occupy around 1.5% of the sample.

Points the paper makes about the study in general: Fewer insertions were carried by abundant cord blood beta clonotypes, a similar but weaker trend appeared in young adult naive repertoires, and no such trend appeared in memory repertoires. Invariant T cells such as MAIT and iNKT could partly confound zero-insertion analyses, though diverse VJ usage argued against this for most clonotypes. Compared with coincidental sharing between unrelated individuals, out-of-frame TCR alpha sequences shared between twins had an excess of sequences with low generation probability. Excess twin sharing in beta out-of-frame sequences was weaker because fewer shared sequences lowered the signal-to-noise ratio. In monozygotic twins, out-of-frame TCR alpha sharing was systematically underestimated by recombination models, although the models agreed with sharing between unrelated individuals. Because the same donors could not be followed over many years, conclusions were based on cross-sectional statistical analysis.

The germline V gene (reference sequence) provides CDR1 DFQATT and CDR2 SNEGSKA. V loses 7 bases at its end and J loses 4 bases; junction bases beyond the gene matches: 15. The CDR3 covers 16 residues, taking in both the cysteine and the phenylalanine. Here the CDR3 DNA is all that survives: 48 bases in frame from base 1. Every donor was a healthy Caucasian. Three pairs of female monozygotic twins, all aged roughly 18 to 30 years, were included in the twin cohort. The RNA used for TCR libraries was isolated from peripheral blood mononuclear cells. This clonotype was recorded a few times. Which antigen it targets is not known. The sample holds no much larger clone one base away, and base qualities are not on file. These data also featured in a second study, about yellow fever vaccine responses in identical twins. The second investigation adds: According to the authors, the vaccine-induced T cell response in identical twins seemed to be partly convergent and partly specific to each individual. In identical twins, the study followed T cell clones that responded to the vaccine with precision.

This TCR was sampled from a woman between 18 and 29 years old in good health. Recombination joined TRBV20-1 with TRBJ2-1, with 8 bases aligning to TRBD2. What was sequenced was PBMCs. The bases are TGCAGTGGGGCGCCCCGGGGGGGAACTCGGTACAATGAGCAGTTCTTC. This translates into CSGAPRGGTRYNEQFF.